This is a list of T cell receptor beta chains from one sample in a study of read filtering for tumor transcriptome and immune sequencing. Each CDR3 protein gets one entry after TCRdb re-called the reads with MiXCR. In the table there are under 60,000 distinct CDR3 sequences, roughly 19% of which are singletons. The source material was a population of CD138-negative cells sorted from bone marrow. All receptors derive from a donor over 35 with multiple myeloma. CDR3s include the opening cysteine and the closing phenylalanine or tryptophan. D genes are given only for firm matches. Clone size is given as how often the clone was seen (once, few, many) or a class if it is expanded.

CDR3aa | CDR3nt | abundance | v_gene | d_gene | j_gene
CASSLTSGSETQYF | TGCGCCAGCAGCTTGACTAGCGGGAGTGAGACCCAGTACTTC | many | TRBV5-1 | TRBD2 | TRBJ2-5
CSARPQGSYNNEQFF | TGCAGTGCGCGCCCCCAGGGGTCTTACAACAATGAGCAGTTCTTC | many | TRBV20-1 | NA | TRBJ2-1
CASSLDLIGRRNTGELFF | TGTGCCAGCAGCTTAGATCTGATCGGGAGAAGGAACACCGGGGAGCTGTTTTTT | many | TRBV11-2 | NA | TRBJ2-2
CASSEALWGWGQPQHF | TGTGCCAGCAGTGAAGCCTTGTGGGGGTGGGGGCAGCCCCAGCATTTT | many | TRBV2 | NA | TRBJ1-5
CASRIRGRDTQYF | TGTGCCAGTAGGATTCGGGGGCGGGATACGCAGTATTTT | many | TRBV19 | NA | TRBJ2-3
CASGPSGTYSYEQYF | TGTGCTAGTGGGCCTTCCGGGACGTACTCCTACGAGCAGTACTTC | many | TRBV12-5 | NA | TRBJ2-7
CSARDAGTQYF | TGCAGTGCTAGAGACGCCGGAACGCAGTATTTT | many | TRBV20-1 | NA | TRBJ2-3
CASSLPSLAGSRNEQFF | TGCGCCAGCAGCTTGCCCTCACTAGCGGGGTCCCGGAATGAGCAGTTCTTC | many | TRBV5-1 | TRBD2 | TRBJ2-1
CSVVGSGELFF | TGCAGCGTTGTCGGTTCCGGGGAGCTGTTTTTT | many | TRBV29-1 | NA | TRBJ2-2
CSVTGGVKGTGELFF | TGCAGCGTTACAGGGGGTGTCAAAGGGACCGGGGAGCTGTTTTTT | many | TRBV29-1 | TRBD1 | TRBJ2-2